A selection of T cell receptor beta chains follows, all from one sample in a study of cytomegalovirus exposure and HLA in healthy donors. The method was immunoSEQ multiplex PCR; TCRdb's version includes in-frame clones alone and lacks a portion of them. This sample has around 75,000 clones, with 70% to 90% found just once. Sequenced: PBMCs. These receptors were obtained from a young man in good health and CMV-seronegative. Both conserved end residues are part of each CDR3. Each record gives: CDR3 protein, clone size, V gene. Size tells how often a clone was seen (once, few, many) or the class of an expanded clone, and some rows leave it out.

CASSPPPSGYYNEQFF . TRBV5-4
CASSLGQGLRGTEAFF . TRBV5-1
CASSFSARNSYNSPLHF . TRBV27
CASKDRGFYEQFF once TRBV11-3
CASSLGREGGYTF . TRBV7-8
CASSPRDRANEKLFF . TRBV18
CASSVGQKVEKLFF . TRBV6-5
CASRKPGGRRGAYEQYF . TRBV11-2
CALRPGQLKETQYF . TRBV30
CARSLEDSQRSYGYTF once TRBV5-3
CASSQGGQPQHF . TRBV4-1
CASSYAPGTSGQETQYF . TRBV5-6
CAWSIYTLGGLRNTEAFF once TRBV30
CASSKWASGNEQFF . TRBV21-1
CASSYSFSNEQFF . TRBV6-5
CASSQEGTSGSYEQYF once TRBV4-2
CASSQEGLGASYGYTF . TRBV5-6
CASSPATVFSGNTIYF . TRBV18
CASSQEDRAVAYGYTF . TRBV4-3
CASSTRTIRRETQYF . TRBV19
CASSPQGSGANVLTF . TRBV28
CASSPQDNYGYTF . TRBV6-5
CASSLRPVSADTQYF . TRBV7-3
CASRSGDGNTIYF . TRBV2
CASSGQRTGSDTQYF . TRBV28
CASRPRGAADTQYF . TRBV19
CASTTQTGDSGYTF once TRBV6-5
CASSPGLNEQYF many TRBV7-9
CASSLPRGMGSPLHF . TRBV27
CASSEQGGSNQPQHF . TRBV6-4
CASSPDEQGTYGYTF . TRBV18
CASSERLRGQGNYGYTF . TRBV2
CAITGSPTGELFF . TRBV10-3
CASSQSAGGVGELFF once TRBV4-3
CASSLMQGGVETQYF . TRBV5-1
CASSHTQGRNNEQFF . TRBV4-3
CASSQENTNGELFF . TRBV4-1
CASSPGTSDTQYF . TRBV5-1
CASSLSPGQADTQYF . TRBV5-1
CASSLPSGDTQYF . TRBV5-4
CASSSSDSSTDTQYF . TRBV5-1
CSGTGGTGELFF . TRBV29-1
CASRSEGGARDTQYF once TRBV4-3
CASSHRLQGFSWANVLTF . TRBV4-1
CSVDPMGAGNEQFF . TRBV29-1